One TCR beta chain is described in this entry. Antigen specificity is unknown. This record belongs to a study of T cells after yellow fever vaccination. Study-level information: Preparation used SMART-Seq v4 Ultra Low Input for the low-cell-number fractions.

Whole-study findings and limits: Overall, a small share of clonotypes was seen in both CD4 and CD8 compartments. Booster sampling recovered most clones from primary vaccination (approximately 97% CD4, approximately 88% CD8).

Generation of TCR cDNA used 5'RACE template switching (which added a universal primer site and UMIs). Each CDR3 protein is one row after TCRdb ran MiXCR on the 5' RACE reads. The profile shows over 250,000 distinct CDR3 sequences, roughly 4.8% of them singletons. The junction had 8 bases not matched to a gene; V was cut back by 5 bases and J by 0 bases. The CDR3 is 17 amino acids. This rearrangement joins TRBV12-3 or TRBV12-4 to TRBJ2-2; 8 bases map to TRBD1. The sequencing used CD4+ T cells sorted from PBMCs, collected on the day of the yellow fever booster vaccination. The TCR originated in a man aged 18 to 29 who received the YFV17D yellow fever vaccine. The CDR3 DNA reads TGTGCCAGCAGTCCAGAGGGACAGGAATCGAACACCGGGGAGCTGTTTTTT. Amino acids: CASSPEGQESNTGELFF.